Shown below are 3 T cell receptor beta chains from a single sample sequenced in a study of T-cell memory formation after mild COVID-19. Using its own MiXCR run on the 5' RACE reads, TCRdb lists one record per CDR3 protein. This sample has hundreds of thousands of distinct CDR3 sequences, with roughly a fifth found just once. The sequencing sample was made of PBMCs or a T cell subset sorted from them (not recorded which). These receptor sequences come from an adult woman who had mild COVID-19 (a few samples of this study predate the infection). Cell type and time point are not known.

This clonotype came up a few times. This chain uses TRBV23-1 with TRBJ2-3; D assignment may be TRBD1 or TRBD2 (5 bases each). TRBV23-1 is an open reading frame whose function is uncertain. Trimming took 9 bases from V and 0 from J, leaving 16 bases between them. The CDR3 runs to 15 residues. The CDR3 DNA is TGCGCCAGGGGACCGGTGAAGGGAAGCACAGATACGCAGTATTTT. Protein product: CARGPVKGSTDTQYF.

In its sample, this clonotype was seen a few times. The CDR3 here is CASSPGQAEGSYEQYF. The CDR3 region has the DNA TGTGCCAGCAGCCCCGGACAGGCGGAAGGGTCCTACGAGCAGTACTTC. This rearrangement joins TRBV5-5 to TRBJ2-7; 7 bases map to TRBD1. In germline, CDR1 is SGHKS, CDR2 YYEKEE (reference sequence). Trimming at V came to 4 bases and at J to 1 base, leaving 11 bases not matched to a gene. The CDR3 loop spans 16 amino acids.

This clonotype was seen a handful of times. This chain joins TRBV5-6 and TRBJ1-1; 9 bases fit TRBD1. Germline assignment: CDR1 SGHDT and CDR2 YYEEEE. This CDR3 is 20 amino acids long. V trimming: 2 bases; J trimming: 1 base; junction bases outside the gene matches: 18. DNA for the CDR3: TGTGCCAGCAGCTTATTAGCCCTATCGGTACAGGGGGCTGAGAACACTGAAGCTTTCTTT. This sequence encodes CASSLLALSVQGAENTEAFF.